The rows below give T cell receptor beta chains drawn from one sample of a study of blood T cell repertoires in COVID-19. TCRdb's copy holds only in-frame clones and misses some; the assay was immunoSEQ multiplex PCR. The sample includes about 240,000 clones, 75% to 90% of them seen just once. The sample comprised PBMCs or T cells enriched from blood (not recorded which). Receptor source: a woman aged 30 to 39 who had recovered from COVID-19. Both conserved end residues are part of each CDR3. D genes are given only for firm matches. Only some rows state a clone size, as once, few, many or a class for expanded clones.

V gene: TRBV4-1; J gene: TRBJ1-2; clone size: .; D gene: .; CDR3 DNA: TGCGCCAGCAGCCAAGTCGGGTTGAGTGGCTACACCTTC; CDR3 protein: CASSQVGLSGYTF
V gene: TRBV7-8; J gene: TRBJ2-1; clone size: .; D gene: .; CDR3 DNA: TGTGCCAGCAGCCCTGACCCGGGGAATGAGCAGTTCTTC; CDR3 protein: CASSPDPGNEQFF
V gene: TRBV4-1; J gene: TRBJ1-5; clone size: .; D gene: .; CDR3 DNA: TGCGCCAGCAGCCAAGACGGGTCCCAAAATCAGCCCCAGCATTTT; CDR3 protein: CASSQDGSQNQPQHF
V gene: TRBV4-2; J gene: TRBJ1-2; clone size: few; D gene: TRBD1; CDR3 DNA: TGTGCCAGCAGCCTAAATAGACAGGGATCCTATGGCTACACCTTC; CDR3 protein: CASSLNRQGSYGYTF
V gene: TRBV9; J gene: TRBJ1-2; clone size: .; D gene: .; CDR3 DNA: TGTGCCAGCAGCGCCCAATCTACTGGTTTGAATGGCTACACCTTC; CDR3 protein: CASSAQSTGLNGYTF
V gene: TRBV7-9; J gene: TRBJ1-1; clone size: .; D gene: TRBD1; CDR3 DNA: TGTGCCAGCAGCCTCACTACAGGGGACACTGAAGCTTTCTTT; CDR3 protein: CASSLTTGDTEAFF
V gene: TRBV4-3; J gene: TRBJ2-1; clone size: .; D gene: TRBD1; CDR3 DNA: TGCGCCAGCAGCCTCTGGACAGGGGAGGGTGAGCAGTTCTTC; CDR3 protein: CASSLWTGEGEQFF
V gene: TRBV6-5; J gene: TRBJ2-2; clone size: .; D gene: TRBD2; CDR3 DNA: TGTGCCAGCAGCCTACCGACTAGCGGGAAAGGGGAGCTGTTTTTT; CDR3 protein: CASSLPTSGKGELFF
V gene: TRBV19; J gene: TRBJ1-5; clone size: .; D gene: .; CDR3 DNA: TGTGCCAGTAGTAGGGAGGTGGGGACTCAGCCCCAGCATTTT; CDR3 protein: CASSREVGTQPQHF
V gene: TRBV4-1; J gene: TRBJ1-2; clone size: .; D gene: .; CDR3 DNA: TGCGCCAGCAGCCAATTCCTCGGGGTCTATGGCTACACCTTC; CDR3 protein: CASSQFLGVYGYTF
V gene: TRBV5-1; J gene: TRBJ2-1; clone size: .; D gene: TRBD2; CDR3 DNA: TGCGCCAGCAGCTTGCTTGGGACCAGCGGGAACTCCTACAATGAGCAGTTCTTC; CDR3 protein: CASSLLGTSGNSYNEQFF
V gene: TRBV19; J gene: TRBJ1-1; clone size: .; D gene: .; CDR3 DNA: TGTGCCAGTAGTATAGGGTCGGGGGGCGAAGCTTTCTTT; CDR3 protein: CASSIGSGGEAFF
V gene: TRBV20-1; J gene: TRBJ1-1; clone size: .; D gene: TRBD1; CDR3 DNA: TGCAGTGCTAGTCGACAGGGTTATGAAGCTTTCTTT; CDR3 protein: CSASRQGYEAFF
V gene: TRBV3-1/TRBV3-2; J gene: TRBJ1-1; clone size: .; D gene: .; CDR3 DNA: TGTGCCAGCAGCCACTCCATCCGAGGGAGGACTGAAGCTTTCTTT; CDR3 protein: CASSHSIRGRTEAFF
V gene: TRBV7-9; J gene: TRBJ2-1; clone size: .; D gene: TRBD2; CDR3 DNA: TGTGCCAGCAGCTTAGGGGGACTAGCGGGAGGCCAGGGGATCAATGAGCAGTTCTTC; CDR3 protein: CASSLGGLAGGQGINEQFF
V gene: TRBV28; J gene: TRBJ1-3; clone size: .; D gene: TRBD1; CDR3 DNA: TGTGCCAGCAGTACAGGGGGTACAGGAAACACCATATATTTT; CDR3 protein: CASSTGGTGNTIYF
V gene: TRBV7-8; J gene: TRBJ2-7; clone size: once; D gene: TRBD2; CDR3 DNA: TGTGCCAGCAGCTTAGGAGGGGGACTAGCCTACGAGCAGTACTTC; CDR3 protein: CASSLGGGLAYEQYF
V gene: TRBV3-1/TRBV3-2; J gene: TRBJ1-1; clone size: .; D gene: .; CDR3 DNA: TGTGCCAGCAGCCGTTTCGGAGCCCGTGGAGCTTTCTTT; CDR3 protein: CASSRFGARGAFF
V gene: TRBV3-1/TRBV3-2; J gene: TRBJ2-7; clone size: .; D gene: TRBD2; CDR3 DNA: TGTGCCAGCAGCCAAGATATCGCGGCTAGCGGGAGGGCCTTCTACGAGCAGTACTTC; CDR3 protein: CASSQDIAASGRAFYEQYF
V gene: TRBV27; J gene: TRBJ1-1; clone size: .; D gene: .; CDR3 DNA: TGTGCCAGCAGTTTATCATCGGGGGGCACTGAAGCTTTCTTT; CDR3 protein: CASSLSSGGTEAFF
V gene: TRBV28; J gene: TRBJ1-2; clone size: .; D gene: TRBD1; CDR3 DNA: TGTGCCAGCAGTCCCTCGACAGGGTCTGGCTACACCTTC; CDR3 protein: CASSPSTGSGYTF
V gene: TRBV7-2; J gene: TRBJ2-2; clone size: .; D gene: TRBD1; CDR3 DNA: TGTGCCAGCAAGACAACACCGGGACAGGGACGCACCGGGGAGCTGTTTTTT; CDR3 protein: CASKTTPGQGRTGELFF
V gene: TRBV30; J gene: TRBJ1-2; clone size: .; D gene: .; CDR3 DNA: TGTGCCTGGAGTGTACTCCCCTCGGGCTACACCTTC; CDR3 protein: CAWSVLPSGYTF
V gene: TRBV30; J gene: TRBJ2-2; clone size: .; D gene: .; CDR3 DNA: TGTGCCTGGAGTAGGGGTGTGGGCACCGGGGAGCTGTTTTTT; CDR3 protein: CAWSRGVGTGELFF
V gene: TRBV2; J gene: TRBJ2-3; clone size: .; D gene: TRBD2; CDR3 DNA: TGTGCCAGCAGTGGGACTAGCCACACAGATACGCAGTATTTT; CDR3 protein: CASSGTSHTDTQYF
V gene: TRBV28; J gene: TRBJ1-1; clone size: .; D gene: TRBD1; CDR3 DNA: TGTGCCAGCAGTTTGGGGACAGGGGTCATGAACACTGAAGCTTTCTTT; CDR3 protein: CASSLGTGVMNTEAFF
V gene: TRBV4-3; J gene: TRBJ1-5; clone size: .; D gene: .; CDR3 DNA: TGCGCCAGCAGCCAAGATGTCGGAGATCGGCCCCAGCATTTT; CDR3 protein: CASSQDVGDRPQHF